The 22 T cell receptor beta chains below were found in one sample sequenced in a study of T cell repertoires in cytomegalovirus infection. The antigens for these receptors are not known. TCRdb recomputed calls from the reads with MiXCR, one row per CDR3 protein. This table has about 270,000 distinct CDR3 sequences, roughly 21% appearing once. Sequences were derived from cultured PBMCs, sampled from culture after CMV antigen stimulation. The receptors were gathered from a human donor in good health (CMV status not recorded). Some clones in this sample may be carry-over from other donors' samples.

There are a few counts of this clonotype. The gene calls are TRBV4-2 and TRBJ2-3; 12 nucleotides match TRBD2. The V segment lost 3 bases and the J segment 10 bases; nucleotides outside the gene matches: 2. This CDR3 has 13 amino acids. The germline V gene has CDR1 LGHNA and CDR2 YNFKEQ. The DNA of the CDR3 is TGTGCCAGCAGCCAGCTAGCGGGAGGGGCGCAGTATTTT. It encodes CASSQLAGGAQYF.

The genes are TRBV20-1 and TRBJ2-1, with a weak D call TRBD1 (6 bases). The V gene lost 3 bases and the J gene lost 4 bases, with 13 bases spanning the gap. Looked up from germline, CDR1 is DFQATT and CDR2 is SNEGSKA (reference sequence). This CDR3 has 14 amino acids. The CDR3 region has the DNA TGCAGTGCTAGGGACAGCGGCCTGTACAATGAGCAGTTCTTC. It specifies CSARDSGLYNEQFF.

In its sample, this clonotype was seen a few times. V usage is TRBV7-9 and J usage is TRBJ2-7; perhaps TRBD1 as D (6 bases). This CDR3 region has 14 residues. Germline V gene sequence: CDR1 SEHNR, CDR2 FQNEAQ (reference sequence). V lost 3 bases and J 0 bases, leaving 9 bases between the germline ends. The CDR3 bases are TGTGCCAGCAGCTTCGGGACACTCTCCTACGAGCAGTACGTC. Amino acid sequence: CASSFGTLSYEQYV.

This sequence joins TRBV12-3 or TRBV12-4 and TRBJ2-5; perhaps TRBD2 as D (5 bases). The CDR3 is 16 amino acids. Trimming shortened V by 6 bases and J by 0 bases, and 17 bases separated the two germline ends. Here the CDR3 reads CASSTSSGTYQETQYF. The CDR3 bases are TGTGCCAGCAGCACCTCAAGCGGAACGTACCAAGAGACCCAGTACTTC.

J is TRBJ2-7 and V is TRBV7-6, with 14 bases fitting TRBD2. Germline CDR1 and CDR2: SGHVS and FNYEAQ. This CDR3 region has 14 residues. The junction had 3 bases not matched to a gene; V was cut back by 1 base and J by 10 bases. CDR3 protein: CASSLGGLAGEQYV. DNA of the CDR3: TGTGCCAGCAGCTTAGGGGGACTAGCGGGAGAACAGTACGTC.

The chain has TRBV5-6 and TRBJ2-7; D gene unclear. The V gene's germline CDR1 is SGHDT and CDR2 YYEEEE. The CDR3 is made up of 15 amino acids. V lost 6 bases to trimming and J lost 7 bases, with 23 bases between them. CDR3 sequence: CASTLRFFGSGEQYV. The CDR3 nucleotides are TGTGCCAGCACCCTCAGGTTCTTTGGGTCCGGTGAGCAGTACGTC.

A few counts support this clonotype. The CDR3 bases are TGCGCCAGCAGCCAGGCGGGGAATCTAGCCAAAAACATTCAGTACTTC. Translating gives CASSQAGNLAKNIQYF. The J gene is TRBJ2-4, the V gene TRBV4-1; TRBD2 might be the D (6 bases). Trimming removed 3 bases at V and 0 bases at J, with 12 bases between. CDR3 length: 16 residues. Germline CDR1 and CDR2: MGHRA and YSYEKL.

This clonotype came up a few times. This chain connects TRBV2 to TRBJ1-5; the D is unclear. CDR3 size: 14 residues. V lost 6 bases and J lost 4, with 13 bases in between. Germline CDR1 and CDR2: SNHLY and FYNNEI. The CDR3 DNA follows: TGTGCCAGCAGATCCGGACGGAATAATCAGCCCCAGCATTTT. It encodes CASRSGRNNQPQHF. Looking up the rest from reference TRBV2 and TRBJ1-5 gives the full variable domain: EPEVTQTPSHQVTQMGQEVILRCVPISNHLYFYWYRQILGQKVEFLVSFYNNEISEKSEIFDDQFSVERPDGSNFTLKIRSTKLEDSAMYFCASRSGRNNQPQHFGDGTRLSIL.

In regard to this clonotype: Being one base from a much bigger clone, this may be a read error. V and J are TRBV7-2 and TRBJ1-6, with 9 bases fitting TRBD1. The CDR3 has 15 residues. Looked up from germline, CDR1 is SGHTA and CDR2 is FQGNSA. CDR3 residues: CASSRGTGQESPHHF. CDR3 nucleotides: TGTGCCAGCAGCCGAGGGACAGGGCAGGAATCACCCCACCACTTT.

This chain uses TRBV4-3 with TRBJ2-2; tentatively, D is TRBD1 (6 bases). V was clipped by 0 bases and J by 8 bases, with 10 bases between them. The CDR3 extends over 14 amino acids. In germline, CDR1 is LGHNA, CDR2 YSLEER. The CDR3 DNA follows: TGCGCCAGCAGCCAAGATTCACAGGGAGGGGAGCTGTTTTTT. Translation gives CASSQDSQGGELFF.

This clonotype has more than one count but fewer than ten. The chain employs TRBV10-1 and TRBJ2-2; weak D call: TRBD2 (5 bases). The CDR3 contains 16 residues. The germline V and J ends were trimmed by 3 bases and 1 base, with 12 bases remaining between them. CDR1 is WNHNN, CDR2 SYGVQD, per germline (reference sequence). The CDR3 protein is CASSEGLGVNTGELFF. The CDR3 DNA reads TGCGCCAGCAGTGAAGGCCTCGGGGTGAACACCGGGGAGCTGTTTTTT.

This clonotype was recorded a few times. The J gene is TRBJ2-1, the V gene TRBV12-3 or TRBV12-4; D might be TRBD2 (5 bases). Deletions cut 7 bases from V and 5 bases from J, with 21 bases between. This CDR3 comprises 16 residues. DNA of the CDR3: TGTGCCAGCATACCCCGTCTAGCCCCAACCAACAATGAGCAGTTCTTC. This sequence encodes CASIPRLAPTNNEQFF.

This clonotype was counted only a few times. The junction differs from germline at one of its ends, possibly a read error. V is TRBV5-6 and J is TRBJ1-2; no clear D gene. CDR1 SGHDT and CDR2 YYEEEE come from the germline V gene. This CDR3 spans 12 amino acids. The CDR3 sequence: CASSLWTGGYTF. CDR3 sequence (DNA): TGTGCCAGTAGCTTATGGACTGGTGGCTACACCTTC. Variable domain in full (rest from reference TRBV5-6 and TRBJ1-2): DAGVTQSPTHLIKTRGQQVTLRCSPKSGHDTVSWYQQALGQGPQFIFQYYEEEERQRGNFPDRFSGHQFPNYSSELNVNALLLGDSALYLCASSLWTGGYTFGSGTRLTVV.

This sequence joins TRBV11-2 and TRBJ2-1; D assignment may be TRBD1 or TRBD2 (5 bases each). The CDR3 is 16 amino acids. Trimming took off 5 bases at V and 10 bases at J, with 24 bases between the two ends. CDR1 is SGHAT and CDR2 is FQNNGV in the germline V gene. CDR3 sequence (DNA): TGTGCCAGCAGCCTGCCGGGCCCAACGGCTGAGGGGGAGCAGTTCTTC. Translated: CASSLPGPTAEGEQFF.

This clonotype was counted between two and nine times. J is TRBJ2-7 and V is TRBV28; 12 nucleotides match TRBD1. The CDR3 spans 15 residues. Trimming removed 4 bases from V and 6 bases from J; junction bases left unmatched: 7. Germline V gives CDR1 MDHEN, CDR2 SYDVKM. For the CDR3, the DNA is TGTGCCAGCAGTTCCTCAGGGACAGGGGGCTTCGAGCAGTACTTC. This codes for CASSSSGTGGFEQYF.

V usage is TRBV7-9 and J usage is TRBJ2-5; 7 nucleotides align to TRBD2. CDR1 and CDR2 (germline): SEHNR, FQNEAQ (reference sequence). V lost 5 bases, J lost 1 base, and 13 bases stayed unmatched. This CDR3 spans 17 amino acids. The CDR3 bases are TGTGCCAGCAGCCCCAGGCTCGGCGGGAGTGCCCAAGAGACCCAGTACTTC. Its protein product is CASSPRLGGSAQETQYF.

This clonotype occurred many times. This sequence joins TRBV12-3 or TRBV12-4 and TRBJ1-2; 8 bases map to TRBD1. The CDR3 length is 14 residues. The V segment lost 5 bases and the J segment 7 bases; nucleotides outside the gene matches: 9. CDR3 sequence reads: CASSVGQVTGGYTF. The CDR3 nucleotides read TGTGCCAGCAGTGTGGGACAGGTGACCGGTGGCTACACCTTC.

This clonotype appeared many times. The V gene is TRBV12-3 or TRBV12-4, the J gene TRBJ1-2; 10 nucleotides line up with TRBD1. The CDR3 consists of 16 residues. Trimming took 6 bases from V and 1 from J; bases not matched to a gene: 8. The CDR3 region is CASSSGGTGVNYGYTF. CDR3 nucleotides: TGTGCCAGCAGCAGCGGCGGGACAGGGGTTAACTATGGCTACACCTTC.

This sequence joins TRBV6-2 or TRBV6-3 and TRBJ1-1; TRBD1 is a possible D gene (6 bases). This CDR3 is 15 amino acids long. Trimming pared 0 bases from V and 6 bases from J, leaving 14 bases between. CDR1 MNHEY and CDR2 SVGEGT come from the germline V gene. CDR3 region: CASSYSQGWGPEAFF. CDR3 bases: TGTGCCAGCAGTTACTCCCAGGGGTGGGGGCCTGAAGCTTTCTTT.

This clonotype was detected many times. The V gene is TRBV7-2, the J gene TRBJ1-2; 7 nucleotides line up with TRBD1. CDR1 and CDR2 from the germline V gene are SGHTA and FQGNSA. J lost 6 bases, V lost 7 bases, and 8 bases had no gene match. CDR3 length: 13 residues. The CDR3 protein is CASKFKGADGYTF. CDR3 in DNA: TGTGCCAGCAAGTTTAAGGGGGCGGATGGCTACACCTTC.

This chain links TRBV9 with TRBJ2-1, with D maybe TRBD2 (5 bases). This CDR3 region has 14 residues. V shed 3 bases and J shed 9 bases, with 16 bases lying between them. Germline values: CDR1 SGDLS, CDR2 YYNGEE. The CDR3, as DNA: TGTGCCAGCAGCGGCGGAGGCCCGGCGGGTGAGCAGTTCTTC. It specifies CASSGGGPAGEQFF.

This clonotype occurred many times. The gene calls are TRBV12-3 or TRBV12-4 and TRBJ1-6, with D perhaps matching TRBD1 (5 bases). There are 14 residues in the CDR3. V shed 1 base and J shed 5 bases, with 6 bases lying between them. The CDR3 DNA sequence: TGTGCCAGCAGTTTAGTGACAGATAATTCACCCCTCCACTTT. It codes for CASSLVTDNSPLHF.